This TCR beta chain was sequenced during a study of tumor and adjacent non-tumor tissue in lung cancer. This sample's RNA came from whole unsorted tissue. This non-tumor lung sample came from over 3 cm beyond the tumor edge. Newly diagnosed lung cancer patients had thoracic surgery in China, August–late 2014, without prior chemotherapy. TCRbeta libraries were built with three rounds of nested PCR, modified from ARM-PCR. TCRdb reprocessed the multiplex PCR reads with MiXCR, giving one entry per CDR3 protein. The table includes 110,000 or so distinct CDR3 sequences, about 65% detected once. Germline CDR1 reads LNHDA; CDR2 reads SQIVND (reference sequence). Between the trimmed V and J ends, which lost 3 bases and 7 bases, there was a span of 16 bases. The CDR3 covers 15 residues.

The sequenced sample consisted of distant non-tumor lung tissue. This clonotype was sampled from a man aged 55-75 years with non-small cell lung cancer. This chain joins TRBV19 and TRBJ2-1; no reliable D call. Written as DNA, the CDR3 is TGTGCCAGTAGTATCCCTCAGGCTAGTGGTAATGAGCAGTTCTTC. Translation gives CASSIPQASGNEQFF.